These 26 T cell receptor beta chains came from one sample sequenced in a study of cytomegalovirus exposure and HLA in healthy donors. The PCR ran on 60 Vbeta and 13 Jbeta primers. Assay: immunoSEQ multiplex PCR; the TCRdb copy retains only in-frame clones and omits some. The sample lists some 190,000 clones, roughly 80% seen once, with around 1.4% in the top ten. Sequencing used PBMCs. The receptors were gathered from a girl aged 5-17 years in good health and CMV-seropositive.

The CDR3 coding sequence is TGTGCCTGGAGTGTACAGGGGGAGGCAACTGGAAACACCATATATTTT. Translating it yields CAWSVQGEATGNTIYF. The chain couples TRBV30 to TRBJ1-3; 8 bases are a match to TRBD1. CDR3 length: 16 residues. With V trimmed by 0 bases and J by 2 bases, 6 bases remained unmatched. Germline assignment: CDR1 GTSNPN and CDR2 SVGIG (reference sequence).

This rearrangement joins TRBV10-2 to TRBJ2-3, with D maybe TRBD1 (5 bases). In germline, CDR1 is WSHSY, CDR2 SAAADI. Trimming removed 6 bases at V and 5 bases at J, with 9 bases between. This CDR3 comprises 12 residues. Here the CDR3 DNA reads TGCGCCAGCAGCCCAAGGGGAGATACGCAGTATTTT. This codes for CASSPRGDTQYF.

This chain connects TRBV7-9 to TRBJ1-1; tentatively, D is TRBD1 (6 bases). The germline V and J ends were trimmed by 6 bases and 0 bases, with 14 bases remaining between them. CDR1 and CDR2 (germline): SEHNR, FQNEAQ (reference sequence). There are 15 residues in the CDR3. As DNA, the CDR3 is TGTGCCAGCAGGCCGGACGGGACAATGAACACTGAAGCTTTCTTT. This sequence encodes CASRPDGTMNTEAFF. Drawing the rest from reference TRBV7-9 and TRBJ1-1, the complete variable domain is DTGVSQNPRHKITKRGQNVTFRCDPISEHNRLYWYRQTLGQGPEFLTYFQNEAQLEKSRLLSDRFSAERPKGSFSTLEIQRTEQGDSAMYLCASRPDGTMNTEAFFGQGTRLTVV.

Details on this clone: Compared with germline, one end of the junction differs, possibly owing to a read error. V gene TRBV4-2 combines with J gene TRBJ2-2; 16 positions match TRBD2. This CDR3 is 18 amino acids long. Germline V gives CDR1 LGHNA, CDR2 YNFKEQ. The CDR3 region is CASSPGTSGRAGDRGAVF. In DNA form, the CDR3 reads TGTGCCAGCAGCCCTGGGACTAGCGGGAGGGCCGGGGACCGGGGAGCTGTTTTT.

The CDR3 region is CASSFGPGQGVLGSGGEQYF. CDR3 DNA sequence: TGTGCCAGCAGCTTCGGACCGGGACAGGGGGTTTTGGGTAGCGGGGGGGAGCAGTACTTC. The chain joins TRBV13 to TRBJ2-7; tentative D call: TRBD1 (11 bases). The ends were cut back, 3 bases at V and 7 bases at J, with 34 bases in the middle. Per the germline V gene, CDR1 is PRHDT and CDR2 is FYEKMQ (reference sequence). The CDR3 has 20 amino acids.

The V call is TRBV25-1, the J call TRBJ2-2, with D maybe TRBD2 (5 bases). The V gene lost 6 bases and the J gene lost 7 bases, with 18 bases spanning the gap. Per the germline V gene, CDR1 is MGHDK and CDR2 is SYGVNS. The CDR3 contains 15 residues. The CDR3 sequence is CASRTTTRANGELFF. DNA of the CDR3: TGTGCCAGCAGGACGACTACCCGGGCAAACGGGGAGCTGTTTTTT.

The genes are TRBV10-1 and TRBJ1-1; no firm D call. CDR1 WNHNN and CDR2 SYGVQD come from the germline V gene (reference sequence). The CDR3 contains 13 residues. Deletions cut 6 bases from V and 3 bases from J, with 11 bases between. This chain's CDR3 is CASSASADTEAFF. As DNA, the CDR3 is TGCGCCAGCAGCGCCTCGGCGGACACTGAAGCTTTCTTT.

This chain uses TRBV6-6 with TRBJ2-3, with D possibly matching TRBD1 (6 bases). Deletions cut 5 bases from V and 0 bases from J, with 15 bases between. Germline CDR1 and CDR2: MNHNY and SVGAGI (reference sequence). The CDR3 is 16 amino acids. The CDR3 loop is CASSPRQGQSTDTQYF. As DNA, the CDR3 is TGTGCCAGCAGTCCCCGGCAGGGACAAAGCACAGATACGCAGTATTTT.

The V and J genes are TRBV7-2 and TRBJ2-7; 8 bases fit TRBD2. This CDR3 region has 17 residues. V shed 5 bases, J shed 3 bases, and the junction held 15 bases outside the gene matches. From germline, CDR1 is SGHTA and CDR2 FQGNSA. The CDR3, as DNA: TGTGCCAGCAGCCCCGGTTATGGCGGGAGGCCCTTCTACGAGCAGTACTTC. This encodes CASSPGYGGRPFYEQYF.

This clone was found once. This chain uses TRBV7-6 with TRBJ1-1, with a possible D match to TRBD1 (5 bases). The CDR3 has 13 residues. The germline V gene has CDR1 SGHVS and CDR2 FNYEAQ. Trimming took 5 bases from V and 4 from J, leaving 11 bases between them. In nucleotides, the CDR3 is TGTGCCAGCAGCATTGGGGGGGGCACTGAAGCTTTCTTT. This codes for CASSIGGGTEAFF.

The chain joins TRBV28 to TRBJ1-2; TRBD1 matches at 8 bases. The CDR3 contains 16 residues. Trimming took 6 bases from V and 1 from J; bases not matched to a gene: 10. In germline, CDR1 is MDHEN, CDR2 SYDVKM. The CDR3 spells CASRSYWDRHNYGYTF. DNA of the CDR3: TGTGCCAGCAGGAGTTATTGGGACAGGCATAACTATGGCTACACCTTC.

A single count supports this clone. The chain recombines TRBV9 with TRBJ2-1; D gene ambiguous. The V end was cut by 3 bases, the J end by 0 bases, with 7 bases between. CDR1 SGDLS and CDR2 YYNGEE come from the germline V gene. This CDR3 comprises 14 residues. The chain's CDR3 is CASSEHSSYNEQFF. For the CDR3, the DNA is TGTGCCAGCAGCGAACACAGCTCCTACAATGAGCAGTTCTTC.

This clone showed up just once. Other DNA variants within this sample encode the same CDR3. The chain employs TRBV7-2 and TRBJ2-1; 9 bases map to TRBD2. The length of the CDR3 is 15 residues. Trimming cost V 2 bases and J 13 bases; bases outside gene matches: 12. Germline CDR1 and CDR2: SGHTA and FQGNSA. As DNA, the CDR3 is TGTGCCAGCAGCTTATTCTCGCGGGAGGGCCGTGAACAGTTCTTC. Translation gives CASSLFSREGREQFF.

The chain carries TRBV30 and TRBJ2-5; 7 bases agree with TRBD2. TRBJ2-7 explains the end of the DNA better; the J call may be wrong. CDR1 is GTSNPN, CDR2 SVGIG, per germline (reference sequence). The CDR3 consists of 12 residues. For the CDR3, the DNA is TGTGCCTGGAGTGTGGGGGGGGACGAGCAGTACTTC. Translating it yields CAWSVGGDEQYF.

The chain combines TRBV19 with TRBJ1-3, with a possible D match to TRBD1 (6 bases). The germline gives CDR1 LNHDA, CDR2 SQIVND (reference sequence). The CDR3 is made up of 14 amino acids. V dropped 7 bases and J dropped 6 bases, with 16 bases sitting between them. The CDR3 region is CASTQGQGKNTIYF. CDR3 coding DNA: TGTGCCAGTACCCAGGGCCAGGGGAAAAACACCATATATTTT.

The chain is built from TRBV6-5 and TRBJ2-7; D remains unclear. V lost 0 bases and J 5 bases, leaving 11 bases between the germline ends. CDR1 is MNHEY and CDR2 is SVGAGI in the germline V gene. The CDR3 consists of 14 residues. The chain's CDR3 is CASSYSFFQNEQYF. CDR3 in DNA: TGTGCCAGCAGTTACTCGTTCTTCCAGAACGAGCAGTACTTC.

The rearrangement uses TRBV6-5 and TRBJ1-6; D gene ambiguous. V was trimmed by 3 bases and J by 7 bases, leaving 16 bases between them. The CDR3 has 16 amino acids. Germline V gene lookup returns CDR1 MNHEY and CDR2 SVGAGI. The CDR3 reads CASSYGGADGNSPLHF. The CDR3 coding sequence is TGTGCCAGCAGTTATGGTGGTGCGGATGGGAATTCACCCCTCCACTTT.

V usage is TRBV4-1 and J usage is TRBJ1-2; maybe TRBD1 (5 bases). The germline V gene has CDR1 MGHRA and CDR2 YSYEKL. The length of the CDR3 is 14 residues. V was shortened by 4 bases and J by 2 bases, with 11 bases between the two germline ends. CDR3 residues: CASSPQGGNYGYTF. CDR3 in DNA: TGCGCCAGCAGCCCCCAGGGAGGGAACTATGGCTACACCTTC.

J is TRBJ2-1 and V is TRBV10-3; TRBD2 matches 9 bases. The CDR3 consists of 15 residues. V lost 6 bases to trimming and J lost 7 bases; unmatched junction nucleotides: 10. Per germline, CDR1 ENHRY and CDR2 SYGVKD. DNA for the CDR3: TGTGCCATCAGAGTATCTAGCGGGAATTTAAATGAGCAGTTCTTC. Translated: CAIRVSSGNLNEQFF.

The V call is TRBV19, the J call TRBJ2-3; TRBD1 might be the D (5 bases). The germline gives CDR1 LNHDA, CDR2 SQIVND (reference sequence). V lost 3 bases to trimming and J lost 2 bases, with 9 bases between them. The CDR3 is 14 amino acids. The DNA for the CDR3 is TGTGCCAGTAGTATTTCCAGGGCCACAGATACGCAGTATTTT. Translated: CASSISRATDTQYF. Filled out from reference TRBV19 and TRBJ2-3, the complete variable domain reads DGGITQSPKYLFRKEGQNVTLSCEQNLNHDAMYWYRQDPGQGLRLIYYSQIVNDFQKGDIAEGYSVSREKKESFPLTVTSAQKNPTAFYLCASSISRATDTQYFGPGTRLTVL.

V and J are TRBV27 and TRBJ1-5, with D possibly being TRBD1 (5 bases). V lost 3 bases and J lost 7, with 13 bases in between. This CDR3 region has 14 residues. The germline V gene has CDR1 MNHEY and CDR2 SMNVEV (reference sequence). CDR3 in DNA: TGTGCCAGCAGTTTCTCCTGGGAGGGGCAGCCCCAGCATTTT. Protein product: CASSFSWEGQPQHF.

In this sample, this clone turned up once. J is TRBJ1-3 and V is TRBV4-1, with D unclear. This CDR3 has 15 amino acids. Germline CDR1 MGHRA, CDR2 YSYEKL. Trimming removed 0 bases from V and 4 bases from J, with 10 bases in between. CDR3 region: CASSQDETRGNTIYF. In DNA form, the CDR3 reads TGCGCCAGCAGCCAAGATGAGACGCGGGGAAACACCATATATTTT.

This clone was found a few times. The J gene is TRBJ1-5, the V gene TRBV19; TRBD1 might be the D (6 bases). Germline assignment: CDR1 LNHDA and CDR2 SQIVND (reference sequence). CDR3 size: 18 residues. Trimming took 6 bases from V and 3 from J, leaving 24 bases between them. CDR3 bases: TGTGCCAGTAGACCCCTCCCCTACAGGGAGGGAAACAATCAGCCCCAGCATTTT. As protein: CASRPLPYREGNNQPQHF. Variable domain in full (rest from reference TRBV19 and TRBJ1-5): DGGITQSPKYLFRKEGQNVTLSCEQNLNHDAMYWYRQDPGQGLRLIYYSQIVNDFQKGDIAEGYSVSREKKESFPLTVTSAQKNPTAFYLCASRPLPYREGNNQPQHFGDGTRLSIL.

The chain combines TRBV27 with TRBJ1-2, with D possibly TRBD1 on 6 matching bases. Germline CDR1 MNHEY, CDR2 SMNVEV (reference sequence). The CDR3 spans 15 residues. Trimming removed 8 bases at V and 3 bases at J, with 19 bases between. The CDR3 nucleotides read TGTGCCAGCCGGGGGGGGGCCCGACCTTACTATGGCTACACCTTC. As protein: CASRGGARPYYGYTF.

The V gene is TRBV6-6, the J gene TRBJ1-6; D is unclear. Trimming removed 7 bases at V and 11 bases at J, with 18 bases between. This CDR3 is built from 14 residues. Germline V gene lookup returns CDR1 MNHNY and CDR2 SVGAGI (reference sequence). The CDR3: CASIQTVGSAPLHF. The DNA of the CDR3 is TGTGCCAGCATCCAAACAGTAGGCTCGGCACCCCTCCACTTT.

This clone was detected a few times. The J gene is TRBJ2-1, the V gene TRBV9; a possible D gene is TRBD2 (5 bases). The germline gives CDR1 SGDLS, CDR2 YYNGEE. Trimming left V 3 bases short and J 7 bases short, with 11 bases between. This CDR3 contains 13 residues. The chain's CDR3 is CASSEGALNEQFF. CDR3 DNA: TGTGCCAGCAGCGAGGGAGCGTTGAATGAGCAGTTCTTC.